This is a list of T cell receptor beta chains from one sample in a study of OX40 agonist ivuxolimab in advanced cancers. TCRdb's copy holds only in-frame clones and misses some; the assay was immunoSEQ multiplex PCR. This sample yields about 79,000 clones, of which over 70% are seen a single time; about 4.6% belongs to the top ten. The specimen comprised CD4+ or CD8+ T cells sorted from blood, sampled in a trial of the OX40 agonist ivuxolimab. The receptors here all came from an adult with an advanced solid tumor such as melanoma, head and neck, liver or kidney cancer. The CDR3 runs from the conserved cysteine through the conserved F or W. D genes are given only for firm matches. Clone size is stated in some rows and not others, as once, few, many or a class when expanded.

TRBV5-1,.,TRBJ1-1,.,TGCGCCAGCAGCCTACAGGGAAACACTGAAGCTTTCTTT,CASSLQGNTEAFF
TRBV5-1,.,TRBJ1-2,.,TGCGCCAGCAGTTCCGGGGCGAGTTCGGCGGGTGGCTACACCTTC,CASSSGASSAGGYTF
TRBV9,.,TRBJ2-7,.,TGTGCCAGCAGCAATCCGAGGGGGGAGCAGTATTCCCACGAGCAGTACTTC,CASSNPRGEQYSHEQYF
TRBV5-1,once,TRBJ1-1,.,TGCGCCAGCAGCCTTCAGGGTCTGGACACTGAAGCTTTCTTT,CASSLQGLDTEAFF
TRBV28,.,TRBJ1-1,TRBD1,TGTGCCAGCATGACAGGGAGTGAGGACACTGAAGCTTTCTTT,CASMTGSEDTEAFF
TRBV19,.,TRBJ1-6,TRBD1,TGTGCCAGTAGTATTTCCTGGACAGGGAGCAATTCACCCCTCCACTTT,CASSISWTGSNSPLHF
TRBV4-3,.,TRBJ1-4,.,TGCGCCAGCAGCCAAGATCGGGGGAGTCCTAATGAAAAACTGTTTTTT,CASSQDRGSPNEKLFF
TRBV19,.,TRBJ2-1,TRBD2,TGTGCCAGTAGTAGCGGGGGTGTTCGTGGTGAGCAGTTCTTC,CASSSGGVRGEQFF
TRBV4-2,.,TRBJ1-2,TRBD1,TGTGCCAGCAGCCAAGAAGGTACAGGGGTTGGCTACACCTTC,CASSQEGTGVGYTF
TRBV7-8,few,TRBJ1-3,.,TGTGCCAGCAGCCCCGATGGGAGTTTTGGAAACACCATATATTTT,CASSPDGSFGNTIYF
TRBV29-1,.,TRBJ2-2,TRBD1,TGCAGCGTGGAGGGGACAGGGGGTACCGGGGAGCTGTTTTTT,CSVEGTGGTGELFF
TRBV19,.,TRBJ2-3,TRBD2,TGTGCCAGTAGTCCCCGCCACGGGACTAGATCAGATACGCAGTATTTT,CASSPRHGTRSDTQYF
TRBV7-9,.,TRBJ2-2,.,TGTGCCAGCAGCGAGGGGTTTTCAGCCGGGGAGCTGTTTTTT,CASSEGFSAGELFF
TRBV5-4,.,TRBJ1-2,.,TGTGCCAGCAGTCCAGGGGATGTGGCCTATGGCTACACCTTC,CASSPGDVAYGYTF
TRBV19,.,TRBJ1-2,.,TGTGCCAGTAGTATGCAGGGAAACTATGGCTACACCTTC,CASSMQGNYGYTF
TRBV6-6,.,TRBJ2-7,.,TGTGCCAGCAGTTACTCTGACCTCTCCTACGAGCAGTACTTC,CASSYSDLSYEQYF
TRBV4-2,.,TRBJ2-7,TRBD2,TGTGCCAGCAGCCAAGACTTACTAGCGGGAGCCGGGTCCTACGAGCAGTACTTC,CASSQDLLAGAGSYEQYF
TRBV5-1,medium-sized,TRBJ2-2,TRBD1,TGCGCCAGCAGTCGCGACAGGGTGGACACCGGGGAGCTGTTTTTT,CASSRDRVDTGELFF
TRBV29-1,.,TRBJ2-3,.,TGCAGCGTAGACGACGGACCCCTCACAGATACGCAGTATTTT,CSVDDGPLTDTQYF
TRBV11-2,.,TRBJ2-7,.,TGTGCCAGCAGCTTGGGACTCGATTACGAGCAGTACTTC,CASSLGLDYEQYF
TRBV6-5,.,TRBJ2-5,TRBD1,TGTGCCAGCAGTTACGGGAGAAACAGGGGGACCCAGTACTTC,CASSYGRNRGTQYF
TRBV13,.,TRBJ1-1,.,TGTGCCAGCAGCCCGGGGAGAACTTGGGCTTTCTTT,CASSPGRTWAFF
TRBV27,.,TRBJ1-6,.,TGTGCCAGCAGTTCCCAGGGACCTGAGAGGTCACCCCTCCACTTT,CASSSQGPERSPLHF
TRBV2,.,TRBJ2-2,TRBD2,TGTGCCAGCAGTGCACTGCCCGGGACTACAAACACCGGGGAGCTGTTTTTT,CASSALPGTTNTGELFF
TRBV7-9,.,TRBJ2-2,TRBD1,TGTGCCAGCAGCCAAATCCAGGGGGCTTTGGACACCGGGGAGCTGTTTTTT,CASSQIQGALDTGELFF
TRBV19,.,TRBJ1-3,.,TGTGCCAGTAGTGCACCCGGGACTCCGGTGTCTGGAAACACCATATATTTT,CASSAPGTPVSGNTIYF
TRBV15,.,TRBJ2-1,.,TGTGCCACCAGCAGAGATTTGGGGCTGAGGGACAATGAGCAGTTCTTC,CATSRDLGLRDNEQFF
TRBV25-1,few,TRBJ2-3,.,TGTGCCAGCAGTCCTATCGAGGTGCGTACGCAGTATTTT,CASSPIEVRTQYF
TRBV14,few,TRBJ1-1,TRBD1,TGTGCCAGCAGCGTGGGACAGGGGGAGTACACTGAAGCTTTCTTT,CASSVGQGEYTEAFF
TRBV29-1,few,TRBJ1-2,.,TGCAGCGTTCCGGTGGGGGAAGGCTATGGCTACACCTTC,CSVPVGEGYGYTF
TRBV11-1,.,TRBJ2-7,TRBD1,TGTGCCAGCAGTCGCCCCGGGACAGGGTCCTACGAGCAGTACTTC,CASSRPGTGSYEQYF
TRBV27,.,TRBJ2-5,.,TGTGCCAGCAGTTTAATTGGGGAGGTGGAGACCCAGTACTTC,CASSLIGEVETQYF
TRBV5-8,.,TRBJ2-3,TRBD2,TGTGCCAGCAGCTCGGGACTAGCGGGGAGAGATACGCAGTATTTT,CASSSGLAGRDTQYF
TRBV5-5,.,TRBJ2-3,.,TGTGCCAGCAGCTACACAGATACGCAGTATTTT,CASSYTDTQYF
TRBV11-3,few,TRBJ2-1,TRBD1,TGTGCCAGCAGGCCGACAGGGGGCAATGAGCAGTTCTTC,CASRPTGGNEQFF
TRBV7-2,.,TRBJ1-1,.,TGTGCCAGCAGCTTATACTCCGGGAACACTGAAGCTTTCTTT,CASSLYSGNTEAFF
TRBV11-2,.,TRBJ1-2,.,TGTGCCAGCAGCTTAGGACAGGATTACTATGGCTACACCTTC,CASSLGQDYYGYTF
TRBV4-3,.,TRBJ2-2,TRBD2,TGCGCCAGCAGCCAAGATTTACTCATGCGGGAGTTGACCGGGGAGCTGTTTTTT,CASSQDLLMRELTGELFF
TRBV7-9,.,TRBJ2-3,TRBD1,TGTGCCAGCAGCCCTGACAGGGGTTGGACAGATACGCAGTATTTT,CASSPDRGWTDTQYF
TRBV5-4,.,TRBJ1-2,.,TGTGCCAGCAGCCTTAGTAACTATGGCTACACCTTC,CASSLSNYGYTF
TRBV2,.,TRBJ1-1,.,TGTGCCAGCAGAAGGCAGGGAGAAGCTTTCTTT,CASRRQGEAFF
TRBV29-1,few,TRBJ1-4,.,TGCAGCGTTCACCTGACCCAGAGCCATGAAAAACTGTTTTTT,CSVHLTQSHEKLFF
TRBV5-1,.,TRBJ1-4,TRBD1,TGCGCCAGCAGCTTGGGGGGTGACAGGGGAGTTGAAAAACTGTTTTTT,CASSLGGDRGVEKLFF
TRBV7-2,.,TRBJ1-3,.,TGTGCCAGCAGCTTAGAACAGGCTGGAAACACCATATATTTT,CASSLEQAGNTIYF
TRBV10-1,.,TRBJ2-3,TRBD1,TGCGCCAGCAGCGAAGGACAGGGTTCAGATACGCAGTATTTT,CASSEGQGSDTQYF
TRBV7-8,.,TRBJ1-5,.,TGTGCCAGCAGCTTAGACGCAGGGTCTGTAAACAATCAGCCCCAGCATTTT,CASSLDAGSVNNQPQHF
TRBV5-1,.,TRBJ1-5,.,TGCGCCAGCAGCTTGGAACCCGACAATCAGCCCCAGCATTTT,CASSLEPDNQPQHF
TRBV7-3,.,TRBJ2-3,.,TGTGCCAGCAGCGAGGGGCGTACCACAGATACGCAGTATTTT,CASSEGRTTDTQYF
TRBV15,.,TRBJ2-7,TRBD1,TGTGCCACCAGCAGAGATCGGGACAGCTACGAGCAGTACTTC,CATSRDRDSYEQYF
TRBV7-2,once,TRBJ2-7,TRBD2,TGTGCCAGCAGCCCAGTAGCGGGAGGGGCCCAATACGAGCAGTACTTC,CASSPVAGGAQYEQYF